The rows below give T cell receptor beta chains drawn from one sample of a study of T cell clonotyping in hematopoietic cell transplantation. The protocol was immunoSEQ multiplex PCR, while the TCRdb copy is restricted to in-frame clones and leaves out a portion. The sample yields 25,000 to 30,000 clones, 93% seen once. The input for sequencing was peripheral blood mononuclear cells, taken before stem cell transplant. The source of these receptors is a man aged 45-60 years with acute myeloid leukemia. Some clones in this sample may be carry-over from other donors' samples. The conserved cysteine and the conserved F or W are not part of the CDR3 here. Fields, in order: CDR3 protein, V gene, D gene. The D gene is left open where the match is weak.

ASGLAGGNEQF | TRBV9 | TRBD2
ASSGRYNQPQH | TRBV28 | -
ASSENRVQTGELF | TRBV2 | -
ASSSRTSGSETQY | TRBV5-6 | TRBD2
SATGSPTYEQY | TRBV29-1 | -
ASALSPLEQF | TRBV28 | -
ASSLRGNYGYT | TRBV4-1 | -
ASSSTSGGADMHEQF | TRBV7-9 | TRBD2
ASSLNSEYSGANVLT | TRBV13 | -
ASSLMTDTEAF | TRBV5-1 | -
ASSYSRSGALNIQY | TRBV6-5 | -
ASSSSVVTQY | TRBV28 | -
ASSPRTEDTEAF | TRBV6-6 | -
ATKPRTSRRYEQY | TRBV28 | TRBD2
ASSQDAADQPQH | TRBV4-3 | -
ASVSPTGGDTQY | TRBV28 | -
ASSSPGNVQPQH | TRBV5-8 | -
AISESGRSGYT | TRBV10-3 | -
ASSFLAGVYGYT | TRBV28 | -
ASSSGEVGQPQH | TRBV11-2 | -
AISDQGNTIY | TRBV10-3 | -
ASSLVRILSYEQY | TRBV5-5 | -
ASSLRTGSTDTQY | TRBV28 | TRBD1
ASIEPGQGSGELF | TRBV5-1 | TRBD1
ASSTRTGYGETQY | TRBV19 | TRBD1
ASSKGHRVDDGYT | TRBV28 | -
ASGTGGSYNEQF | TRBV5-1 | TRBD1
ASSVGALTDTQY | TRBV9 | -
ASGTYTENYGYT | TRBV28 | -
ASSYSIGAGGNEQF | TRBV6-5 | TRBD2
ASSVGGQGPSETQY | TRBV25-1 | TRBD1
ASSGEVTGGHPSTDTQY | TRBV19 | -
ASSDQGGSDTQY | TRBV10-1 | -
AISVLSGTGELF | TRBV10-3 | -
ARESLRGRDTGELF | TRBV7-4 | -
ASSQEGGGPWDTQY | TRBV4-1 | -
AWSLTARQETQY | TRBV30 | -
ASSPRGRGANEKLF | TRBV28 | -
ASSSQPGLADEQY | TRBV5-1 | TRBD2
ASSEGTGGILEAF | TRBV19 | TRBD1
ASSRASGGGEQY | TRBV7-8 | -
ASSQDGGQGYSPLH | TRBV4-3 | TRBD1
ASSTGTSGWDTQY | TRBV7-3 | -
ASSGTSGSQETQY | TRBV2 | TRBD2
ASSSLQGPAEAF | TRBV19 | -
ASSRTARGELF | TRBV19 | -
ASLTGIGELF | TRBV6-5 | TRBD1
ASSFRQNTEAF | TRBV11-2 | -
ASSLQGASNQPQH | TRBV9 | TRBD1
ASSLGPGNYGYT | TRBV7-3 | -
ASSPLAGGQGDTQY | TRBV5-4 | TRBD2
ASWDWNSPLH | TRBV27 | -
AISEYGTSEDTYT | TRBV10-3 | -
ASSPSGPITREQY | TRBV7-2 | -
ASSAGTGGGYT | TRBV5-1 | TRBD1